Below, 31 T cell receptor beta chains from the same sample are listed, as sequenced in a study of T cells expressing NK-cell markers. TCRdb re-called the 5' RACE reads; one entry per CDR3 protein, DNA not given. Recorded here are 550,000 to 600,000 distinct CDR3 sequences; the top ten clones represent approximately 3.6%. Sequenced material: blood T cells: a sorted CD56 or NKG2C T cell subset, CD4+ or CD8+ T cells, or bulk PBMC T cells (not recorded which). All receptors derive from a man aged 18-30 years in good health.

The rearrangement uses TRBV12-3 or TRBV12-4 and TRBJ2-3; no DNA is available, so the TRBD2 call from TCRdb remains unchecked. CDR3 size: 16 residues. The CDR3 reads CASIPSGSASTDTQYF.

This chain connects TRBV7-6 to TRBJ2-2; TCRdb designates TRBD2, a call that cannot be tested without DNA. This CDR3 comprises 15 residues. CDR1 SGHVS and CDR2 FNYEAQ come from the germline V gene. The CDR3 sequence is CASSFQRVNTGELFF. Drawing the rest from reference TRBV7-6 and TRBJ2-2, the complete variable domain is GAGVSQSPRYKVTKRGQDVALRCDPISGHVSLYWYRQALGQGPEFLTYFNYEAQQDKSGLPNDRFSAERPEGSISTLTIQRTEQRDSAMYRCASSFQRVNTGELFFGEGSRLTVL.

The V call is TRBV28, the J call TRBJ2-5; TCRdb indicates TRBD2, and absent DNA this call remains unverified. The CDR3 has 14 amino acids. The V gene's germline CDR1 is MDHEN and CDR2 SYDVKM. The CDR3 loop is CASSFEGFAETQYF.

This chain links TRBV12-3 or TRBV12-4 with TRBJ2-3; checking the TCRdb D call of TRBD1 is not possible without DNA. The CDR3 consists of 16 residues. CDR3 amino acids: CASSFFSRAPPDTQYF.

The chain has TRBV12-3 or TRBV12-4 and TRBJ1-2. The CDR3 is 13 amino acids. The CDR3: CATAGTAGYGYTF.

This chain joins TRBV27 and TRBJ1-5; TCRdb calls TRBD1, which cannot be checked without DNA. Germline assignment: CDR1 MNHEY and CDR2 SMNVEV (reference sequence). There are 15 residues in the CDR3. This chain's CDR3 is CASSPWTGINQPQHF.

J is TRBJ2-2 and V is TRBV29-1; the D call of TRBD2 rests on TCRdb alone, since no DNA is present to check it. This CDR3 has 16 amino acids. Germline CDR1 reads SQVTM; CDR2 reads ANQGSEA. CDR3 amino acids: CSVDSGTSGVTGELFF.

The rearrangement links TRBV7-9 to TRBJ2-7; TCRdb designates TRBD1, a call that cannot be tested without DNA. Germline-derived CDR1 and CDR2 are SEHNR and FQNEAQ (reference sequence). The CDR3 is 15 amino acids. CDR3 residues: CASSPGQTWIYEQYF. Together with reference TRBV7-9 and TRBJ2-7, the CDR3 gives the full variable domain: DTGVSQNPRHKITKRGQNVTFRCDPISEHNRLYWYRQTLGQGPEFLTYFQNEAQLEKSRLLSDRFSAERPKGSFSTLEIQRTEQGDSAMYLCASSPGQTWIYEQYFGPGTRLTVT.

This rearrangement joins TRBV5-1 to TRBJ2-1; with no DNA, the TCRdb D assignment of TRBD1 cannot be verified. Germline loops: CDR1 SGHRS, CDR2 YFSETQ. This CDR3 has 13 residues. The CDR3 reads CASSFQGKDEQFF.

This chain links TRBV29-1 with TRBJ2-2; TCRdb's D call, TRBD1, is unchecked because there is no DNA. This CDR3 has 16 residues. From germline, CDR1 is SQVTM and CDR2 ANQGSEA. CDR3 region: CSATQTGFLWVGELFF.

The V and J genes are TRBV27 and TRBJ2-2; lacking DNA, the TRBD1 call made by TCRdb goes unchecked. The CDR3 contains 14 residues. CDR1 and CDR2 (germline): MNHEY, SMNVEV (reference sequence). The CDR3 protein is CASIRTGSTGELFF.

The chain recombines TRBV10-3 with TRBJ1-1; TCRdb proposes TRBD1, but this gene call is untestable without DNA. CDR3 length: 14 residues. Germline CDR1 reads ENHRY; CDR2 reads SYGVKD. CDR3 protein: CAIGRERANTEAFF.

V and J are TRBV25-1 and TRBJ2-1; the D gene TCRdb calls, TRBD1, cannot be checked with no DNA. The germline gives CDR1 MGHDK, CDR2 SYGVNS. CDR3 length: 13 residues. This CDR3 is CAVETGFINEQFF.

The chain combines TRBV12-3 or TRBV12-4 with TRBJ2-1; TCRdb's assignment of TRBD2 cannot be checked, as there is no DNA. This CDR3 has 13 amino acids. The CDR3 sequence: CASAGAGKDEQFF.

CDR3 sequence: CASRLQGGPSYEQYF. The chain links TRBV27 to TRBJ2-7; TCRdb reports TRBD1, a call that lacks DNA to check it against. The CDR3 runs to 15 residues. Germline-derived CDR1 and CDR2 are MNHEY and SMNVEV (reference sequence).

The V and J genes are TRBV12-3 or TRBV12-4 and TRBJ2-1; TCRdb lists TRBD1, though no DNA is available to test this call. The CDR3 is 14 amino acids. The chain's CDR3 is CASSFSGQSDEQFF.

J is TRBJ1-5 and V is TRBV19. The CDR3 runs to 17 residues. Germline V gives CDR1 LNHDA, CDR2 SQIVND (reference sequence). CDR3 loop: CASCEGSALYSNQPQHF.

The CDR3 sequence is CSPNRLAGSEQFF. The chain links TRBV20-1 to TRBJ2-1; no DNA is available, so the TRBD2 call from TCRdb remains unchecked. This CDR3 comprises 13 residues. Germline CDR1 reads DFQATT; CDR2 reads SNEGSKA (reference sequence).

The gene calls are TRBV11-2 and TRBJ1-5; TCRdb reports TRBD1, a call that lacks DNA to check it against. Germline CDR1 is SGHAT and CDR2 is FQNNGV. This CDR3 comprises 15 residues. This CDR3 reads CASSSGTGPYQPQHF.

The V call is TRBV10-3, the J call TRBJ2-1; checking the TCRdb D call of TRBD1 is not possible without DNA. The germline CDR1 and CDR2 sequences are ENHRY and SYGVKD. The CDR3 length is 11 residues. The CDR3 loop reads CAAGGLNEQFF.

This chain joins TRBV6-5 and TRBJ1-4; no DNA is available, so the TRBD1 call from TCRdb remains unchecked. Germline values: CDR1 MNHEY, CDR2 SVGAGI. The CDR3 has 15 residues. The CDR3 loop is CASSYSALVGEKLFF.

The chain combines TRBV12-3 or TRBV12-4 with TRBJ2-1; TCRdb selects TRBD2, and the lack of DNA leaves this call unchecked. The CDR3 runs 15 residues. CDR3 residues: CASSFGGSLAKEQFF.

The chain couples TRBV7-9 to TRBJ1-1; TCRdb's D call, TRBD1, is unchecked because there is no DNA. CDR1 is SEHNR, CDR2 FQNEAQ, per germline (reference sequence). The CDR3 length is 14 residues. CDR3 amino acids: CASSSLDRWQEAFF.

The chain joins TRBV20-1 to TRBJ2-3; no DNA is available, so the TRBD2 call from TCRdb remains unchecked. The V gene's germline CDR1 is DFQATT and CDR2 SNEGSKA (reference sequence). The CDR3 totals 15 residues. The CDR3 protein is CSARGSREGPDTQYF.

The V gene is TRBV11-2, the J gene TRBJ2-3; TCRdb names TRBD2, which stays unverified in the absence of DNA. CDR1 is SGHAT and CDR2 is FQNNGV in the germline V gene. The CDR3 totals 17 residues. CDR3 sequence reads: CASSLGSSEVSTDTQYF.

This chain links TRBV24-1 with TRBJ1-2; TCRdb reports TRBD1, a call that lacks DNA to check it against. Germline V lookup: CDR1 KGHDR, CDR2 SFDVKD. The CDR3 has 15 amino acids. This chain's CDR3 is CATSDRDSYNYGYTF.

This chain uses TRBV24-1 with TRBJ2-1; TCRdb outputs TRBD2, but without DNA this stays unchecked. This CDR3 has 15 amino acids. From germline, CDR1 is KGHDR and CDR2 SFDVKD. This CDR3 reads CATSPGLAGGYEQFF.

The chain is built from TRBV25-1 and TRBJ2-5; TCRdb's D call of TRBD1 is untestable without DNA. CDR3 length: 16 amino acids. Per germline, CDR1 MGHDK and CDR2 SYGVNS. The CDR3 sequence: CASSEYRDRAGETQYF.

CDR3 sequence: CATSYRSSETQYF. The rearrangement joins TRBV15 to TRBJ2-5; TCRdb designates TRBD1, a call that cannot be tested without DNA. CDR3 length: 13 residues. Per the germline V gene, CDR1 is LNHNV and CDR2 is YYDKDF (reference sequence).

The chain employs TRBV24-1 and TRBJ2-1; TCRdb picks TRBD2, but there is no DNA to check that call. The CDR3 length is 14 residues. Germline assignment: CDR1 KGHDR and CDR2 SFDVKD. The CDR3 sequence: CATSGLAGRNEQFF.

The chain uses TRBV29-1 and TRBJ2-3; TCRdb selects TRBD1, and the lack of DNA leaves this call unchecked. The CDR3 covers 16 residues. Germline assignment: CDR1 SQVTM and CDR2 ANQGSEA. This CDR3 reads CSVVLNRDLGTDTQYF.